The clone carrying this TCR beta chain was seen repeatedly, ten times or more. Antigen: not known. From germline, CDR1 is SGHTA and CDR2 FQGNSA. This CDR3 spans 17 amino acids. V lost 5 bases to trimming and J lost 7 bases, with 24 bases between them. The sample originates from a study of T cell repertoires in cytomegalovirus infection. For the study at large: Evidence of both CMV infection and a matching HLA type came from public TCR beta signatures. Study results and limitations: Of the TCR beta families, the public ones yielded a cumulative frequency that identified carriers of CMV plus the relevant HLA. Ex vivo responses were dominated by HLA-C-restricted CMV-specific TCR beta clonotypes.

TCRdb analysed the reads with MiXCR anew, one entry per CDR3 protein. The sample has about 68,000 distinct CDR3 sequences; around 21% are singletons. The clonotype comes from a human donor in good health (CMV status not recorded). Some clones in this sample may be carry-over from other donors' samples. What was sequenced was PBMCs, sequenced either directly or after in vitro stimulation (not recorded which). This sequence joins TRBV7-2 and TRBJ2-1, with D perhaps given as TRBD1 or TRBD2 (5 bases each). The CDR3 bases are TGTGCCAGCAGCACCCAGGCAGGGCTAGCTACTTCTAATGAGCAGTTCTTC. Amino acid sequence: CASSTQAGLATSNEQFF.